This TCR beta chain was captured by sequencing in a study of PD-L1 blockade in urothelial cancer (dated by TCRdb to 2015 to 2018). Looking at the study overall: Therapy was started at some point between 2013 and 2015 for all patients, and atezolizumab 1,200 mg was administered intravenously every 3 weeks. Pretreatment blood TCR-seq was available for fewer than 30 patients, at least one posttreatment blood collection was obtained for some 24 patients, and tumor TCR-seq was available for some 24 patients. Blood samples gave median yields of around 150,000 T cells and around 88,000 unique TCRs, along with a median clonality of 0.080. Pretreatment tumor samples and matched peripheral blood, collected serially before and after atezolizumab treatment, underwent TCR sequencing. About 90% of the 29 patients were identified as males with urothelial cancer of bladder origin, and a prior smoking history was reported by 18 of 29 patients. Blood samples were analyzed at 3 weeks after treatment start (second dose) and at 6 weeks after treatment start. Whole exome sequencing and RNA sequencing of pretreatment tumors were performed alongside TCR sequencing in the same patients. Durable clinical benefit was defined as a progression-free survival longer than 6 months, and TCR features were additionally tested against progression-free survival and overall survival. The study, an exploratory multi-omic analysis, examined somatic, immune and clinical correlates of response to PD-L1 blockade with atezolizumab in urothelial cancer. Durable clinical benefit was achieved by nine patients but not by the remaining 20. Patients had an ECOG performance status of 0 or 1 and had received between 0 and 3 prior chemotherapy regimens. Findings and caveats that apply to the study as a whole: Greater expansion of tumor-associated TCR clones in peripheral blood 3 weeks after the start of treatment was observed in patients with durable benefit (n of about 20, p = 0.022). A pretreatment peripheral blood TCR clonality below the median was linked to improved progression-free and overall survival. Because the sample size was small (n of about 30) and many of the analyses were exploratory, the results are meant to be hypothesis-generating.

Each PCR received spiked-in synthetic TCR analog templates so that absolute template abundance could be estimated from read counts. The immunoSEQ assay used bias-controlled V and J gene primers to amplify TCRbeta CDR3 regions from genomic DNA. Rearranged TCRbeta segments were sequenced at approximately 20X coverage. From the authors' description of their analysis: Clustering was used to correct sequencing errors, and CDR3s were annotated against IMGT to assign V, D and J genes. Downstream analyses used only productive TCRbeta rearrangements and left out out-of-frame or stop-codon sequences. Clonality was computed as one minus Shannon entropy normalized by the log of the number of unique productive sequences. Fisher's exact test with Benjamini-Hochberg correction, using a cutoff of adjusted p below 0.01, was how clones that differed between time points or between blood and tumor were identified. This is the immuneACCESS table as TCRdb keeps it, with only in-frame sequences that have V and J called. A part of the clones is gone; compared with another copy, unresolved V genes explain less than half, and the rest is unexplained. V and J calls and clone size come straight from that table; D and trimming were deduced from the DNA. Counted in this sample were approximately 50,000 clones; about 90% of them appeared once. The ten largest clones represent approximately 7.1% of the sample.

A cohort of about 30 patients with locally advanced or metastatic urothelial carcinoma, treated at Memorial Sloan Kettering on a trial protocol, was included. Peripheral blood mononuclear cells were collected pretreatment and during treatment, at between 1 and 8 total time points per patient. The Qiagen DNeasy Blood extraction kit was used to purify genomic DNA from total PBMCs and tumor samples. Collected pretreatment and during treatment, PBMCs were isolated and stored as previously described. Its CDR3 holds 13 amino acids, cysteine through phenylalanine. Only the CDR3 DNA is retained, 39 bases long and in frame from the first base. Here V drops 3 bases and J drops 8 bases, and the junction holds 5 bases not matched to any gene. Sequences GTSNPN (CDR1) and SVGIG (CDR2) are obtained from the germline V gene (reference sequence). This clone was observed a single time. What this receptor recognizes is not known. No much larger clone is present one base from it, and per-base qualities are unavailable.

Sample: PBMCs, taken around atezolizumab (anti-PD-L1) treatment. This clonotype was sampled from a man aged 55 to 70 with urothelial cancer. The chain links TRBV30 with TRBJ1-2; 11 middle bases align to TRBD1. The sequenced DNA is TGTGCCTGGAGCGCGGGACAGGGGGTAGGCTACACCTTC. Its protein product is CAWSAGQGVGYTF.